Included here is one TCR beta chain sequence, with context. Its antigen is unknown. One base away there is no much larger clone; base qualities are not given. This sample includes further DNA sequences coding for the same CDR3. This specimen comes from a study of shared clonotypes between healthy human individuals (dated by TCRdb to the early 2020s). Turning to the overall study: A few men and two women, aged 18 to 49 years, made up the cohort. Each donor's leukapheresis produced roughly between about 0.85 and 10 billion PBMCs. To increase sequencing depth and limit assay-specific biases, different laboratories used diverse techniques to prepare libraries and sequence TCR repertoires. The study deeply sequenced blood TCR repertoires of about 5 healthy adults to estimate repertoire size and the extent of clonotype sharing between individuals. Per donor, three plates each were used for CD4 naive and CD4 memory, two for CD8 naive, and one for CD8 memory. Here is what the overall study found, with its caveats: Sampling was restricted to blood, and TCR repertoires in tissues likely differ from the TCR repertoires found in blood. Estimated clonotype richness was generally larger for naive than for memory subsets. Because the study included a small number of donors, the genetic and exposure-history diversity represented was limited. Incomplete sequencing was indicated by rarefaction of sorted-subset datasets, despite the large sequencing depth. Pairwise subsampling indicated that sequencing depth was expected to affect the degree of clonotype sharing among donors. Compared with non-shared clonotypes, the clonotypes found in all four sorted-subset donors had higher generation probabilities. Around 5% of naive CD4, 3.5% of naive CD8, 2.3% of memory CD4, and approximately 0.4% of memory CD8 clonotypes were shared across four donors.

CD8 naive samples were obtained by positive selection for CCR7 among CD45RO-negative cells, yielding a CD45RA+CCR7+ population from which TemRA cells were excluded. The donors were healthy, HIV-negative adults who had no recently reported acute infections or vaccinations. All donors were Caucasian adults living in Nashville, Tennessee, USA. After blood collection by leukapheresis, PBMCs were isolated using Ficoll-Histopaque density gradient centrifugation and then cryopreserved in the vapor phase of liquid nitrogen. Purity and quantity of every magnetically sorted T cell population were checked by analytical flow cytometry. From each sorted fraction, genomic DNA was isolated and quantified by UV absorbance on a Nanodrop 2000c. Using the deep immunoSEQ assay, multiplex PCR amplified TCR CDR3 regions from genomic DNA. Extracted genomic DNA from each cell subset was distributed evenly across all wells of several immunoSEQ 96-well plates, and each plate was treated as a replicate. For sorted subsets, each replicate PCR was loaded with 200 ng genomic DNA, equivalent to approximately 27,000 T cell genomes. The purified libraries were quantified using a Qubit 3.0 fluorometer, sized with a Bioanalyzer 2100, and then quantified again using the KAPA Library Quantification kit. Every immunoSEQ 96-well plate was sequenced on a separate single-read 150-cycle Illumina NextSeq 550 flow cell. On the study's bioinformatics: Because the immunoSEQ output held only junctional sequences and lacked quality scores, the filtering could not match the filtering applied to full-length reads. Sequences were annotated with PyIR, a Python wrapper for IgBLAST v1.9, using IMGT germline references to assign V/J genes and CDR3. Reads were filtered out if the reads had weak V/J assignments (E-value above 1e-6), no CDR3, stop codons, out-of-frame junctions, or ambiguous translated residues. A V3J clonotype was defined by an identical inferred V gene, J gene, and CDR3 amino acid sequence. Percentage overlap between repertoires was computed as shared unique clonotypes divided by the size of the smaller repertoire. Three approaches were used to assess repertoire richness: RTK rarefaction, the Chao1 estimator, and Recon v2.1 estimates of unobserved clonotypes. Generation probabilities were computed with OLGA for all TCRbeta clonotypes obtained by the gDNA method from several donors. In TCRdb, the immuneACCESS table is reduced to in-frame sequences with V and J assigned. These tables do not hold every clone; where another copy was compared, an unresolved V gene accounts for under half, and the others remain unexplained. From that table come the V and J calls and clone size; the DNA was used to work out D and trimming. The sample profile shows more than 600,000 clones; under 95% of them were found once. The ten largest clonotypes hold about 24% of the sample.

V is trimmed back by 1 base and J by 4 bases, and the junction contains 1 base that no gene match accounts for. There are 13 amino acids in the CDR3, from cysteine to phenylalanine inclusive. The entry retains the CDR3 DNA only, 39 bases that are in frame from base 1. Per the germline V gene, MNHEY is the CDR1 and SVGAGI is the CDR2. Material for sequencing was naive CD8+ T cells sorted from blood. Taken with the paper, the label for cell subset or site translates to: CD45RA+CCR7+. The sequence derives from a man younger than 40 in good health. The sequence joins TRBV6-5 to TRBJ2-7, with TRBD1 identical over 7 junction bases. CDR3 reads: CASSYYRGYEQYF. The DNA is as follows: TGTGCCAGCAGTTACTACAGGGGATACGAGCAGTACTTC.